Each of the 21 T cell receptor beta chains below was sequenced from the same sample in a study of identical twins. Via MiXCR, TCRdb re-called the 5' RACE reads, giving one row per CDR3 protein. Among hundreds of thousands of distinct CDR3 sequences listed, about a fifth were seen once. The sample also formed part of further work on yellow fever vaccine responses in identical twins.

Sequencing was performed on CD4+ T cells sorted from blood. These receptors were obtained from a woman between 18 and 30 years old in good health.

This clonotype was counted a few times. This chain joins TRBV11-3 and TRBJ1-5; 7 nucleotides align to TRBD1. J lost 5 bases, V lost 4 bases, and 11 bases had no gene match. Germline V CDR1 and CDR2: SGHNT, YENEEA. The CDR3 sequence is 16 residues long. CDR3 nucleotides: TGTGCCAGCAGCTCCCGGGACAGTCTTCTAGATCAGCCCCAGCATTTT. Translated, it gives CASSSRDSLLDQPQHF.

This clonotype occurred a few times. The chain links TRBV9 to TRBJ2-3, with 11 bases aligning to TRBD2. The CDR3 totals 15 residues. The junction had 4 bases not matched to a gene; V was cut back by 5 bases and J by 2 bases. Germline V CDR1 and CDR2: SGDLS, YYNGEE. Here the CDR3 reads CASRVGLAATDTQYF. The CDR3 bases are TGTGCCAGCAGAGTGGGACTAGCGGCCACAGATACGCAGTATTTT.

This clonotype was observed a handful of times. V is TRBV7-8 and J is TRBJ2-2; 12 positions agree with TRBD2. With 5 bases clipped from V and 6 bases from J, the junction kept 4 bases outside the gene matches. The CDR3 totals 15 residues. CDR1 is SGHVS, CDR2 FQNEAQ, per germline. CDR3 nucleotides: TGTGCCAGCAGCCGACTAGCGGGAGCTTCCGGGGAGCTGTTTTTT. Translating gives CASSRLAGASGELFF.

The rearrangement uses TRBV20-1 and TRBJ2-2, with TRBD2 matching over 7 bases. After removal of 3 bases from V and 0 bases from J, the junction contained 7 bases not matched to a gene. CDR1 and CDR2 (germline): DFQATT, SNEGSKA (reference sequence). This CDR3 spans 16 amino acids. The CDR3 spells CSARGGSGANTGELFF. In DNA, the CDR3 is TGCAGTGCTAGGGGGGGGAGCGGGGCGAACACCGGGGAGCTGTTTTTT.

The chain recombines TRBV7-2 with TRBJ2-7; D is possibly TRBD1 or TRBD2 (5 bases each). Looked up from germline, CDR1 is SGHTA and CDR2 is FQGNSA. CDR3 length equals 13 residues. V was cut by 1 base and J by 6 bases, with 10 bases left in between. CDR3 bases: TGTGCCAGCAGCTTAGTAGAGGGGCGCGAGCAGTACTTC. As protein: CASSLVEGREQYF.

This clonotype came up a few times. The chain employs TRBV27 and TRBJ2-1, with D unresolved. Deletions cut 6 bases from V and 7 bases from J, with 19 bases between. The CDR3 contains 15 residues. Looked up from germline, CDR1 is MNHEY and CDR2 is SMNVEV (reference sequence). The CDR3 here is CASSRMGLLENEQFF. CDR3 in DNA: TGTGCCAGCAGCCGAATGGGGTTGTTGGAGAATGAGCAGTTCTTC.

This clonotype came up a few times. The chain couples TRBV7-9 to TRBJ2-1; no reliable D call. In germline, CDR1 is SEHNR, CDR2 FQNEAQ (reference sequence). V was cut by 8 bases and J by 5 bases, with 13 bases left in between. This CDR3 contains 13 residues. The CDR3 is CASALLTNNEQFF. In DNA, the CDR3 is TGTGCCAGCGCCCTGCTCACCAACAATGAGCAGTTCTTC. The full variable domain, its missing parts supplied by reference TRBV7-9 and TRBJ2-1, is DTGVSQNPRHKITKRGQNVTFRCDPISEHNRLYWYRQTLGQGPEFLTYFQNEAQLEKSRLLSDRFSAERPKGSFSTLEIQRTEQGDSAMYLCASALLTNNEQFFGPGTRLTVL.

The chain is built from TRBV10-3 and TRBJ2-2; TRBD1 matches at 8 bases. Unmatched junction bases numbered 5, after V lost 5 bases and J lost 3 bases. The germline V gene encodes CDR1 ENHRY and CDR2 SYGVKD. The CDR3 is 15 residues long. The CDR3 reads CAISLSGGDTGELFF. Written as DNA, the CDR3 is TGTGCCATCAGTCTCTCAGGGGGCGACACCGGGGAGCTGTTTTTT.

The V and J genes are TRBV6-6 and TRBJ1-1, with D hard to call. The V and J ends lost 6 bases and 5 bases respectively, with 4 bases between them. Germline V gene data show CDR1 as MNHNY and CDR2 as SVGAGI (reference sequence). The CDR3 sequence is 10 residues long. CDR3 loop: CASSETEAFF. Written as DNA, the CDR3 is TGTGCCAGCAGCGAGACTGAAGCTTTCTTT.

The chain has TRBV5-1 and TRBJ2-2, with D unclear. CDR1 and CDR2 (germline): SGHRS, YFSETQ. The CDR3 consists of 13 residues. Trimming left V 0 bases short and J 5 bases short, with 5 bases between. CDR3 sequence reads: CASSLAQTGELFF. The DNA for the CDR3 is TGCGCCAGCAGCTTGGCACAGACCGGGGAGCTGTTTTTT. Variable domain in full (rest from reference TRBV5-1 and TRBJ2-2): KAGVTQTPRYLIKTRGQQVTLSCSPISGHRSVSWYQQTPGQGLQFLFEYFSETQRNKGNFPGRFSGRQFSNSRSEMNVSTLELGDSALYLCASSLAQTGELFFGEGSRLTVL.

CDR3 in amino acids: CASRSSSTGELFF. The CDR3 DNA sequence: TGTGCCAGCAGAAGCTCGAGCACCGGGGAGCTGTTTTTT. The rearrangement joins TRBV12-3 or TRBV12-4 to TRBJ2-2; D gene ambiguous. CDR3 length equals 13 residues. The germline V and J ends were trimmed by 6 bases and 4 bases, with 9 bases remaining between them.

This sequence joins TRBV24-1 and TRBJ1-5; D not certain. V shed 3 bases and J shed 3 bases, with 8 bases lying between them. In germline, CDR1 is KGHDR, CDR2 SFDVKD. The CDR3 length is 14 residues. The DNA of the CDR3 is TGTGCCACCAGTGATAACCCAGACAATCAGCCCCAGCATTTT. Translating it yields CATSDNPDNQPQHF.

Here the CDR3 reads CSASGGFGELFF. The DNA for the CDR3 is TGCAGTGCTAGCGGGGGTTTCGGGGAGCTGTTTTTT. This rearrangement joins TRBV20-1 to TRBJ2-2, with TRBD2 as a possible D gene (6 bases). With 3 bases removed from V and 7 bases from J, the gap between germline ends came to 9 bases. The CDR3 loop spans 12 amino acids. CDR1 and CDR2 from the germline V gene are DFQATT and SNEGSKA (reference sequence).

This clonotype was counted only a few times. The genes are TRBV2 and TRBJ2-7; D is perhaps TRBD1 (5 bases). The CDR3 consists of 13 residues. Germline-derived CDR1 and CDR2 are SNHLY and FYNNEI. V shed 2 bases and J shed 4 bases, with 9 bases lying between them. The CDR3 spells CASSESREYEQYV. DNA of the CDR3: TGTGCCAGCAGTGAAAGCAGGGAATACGAGCAGTACGTC.

The rearrangement joins TRBV20-1 to TRBJ2-5, with TRBD2 matching over 8 bases. Germline trimming cut 5 bases from V and 2 bases from J; bases unmatched to any gene: 7. Germline CDR1 reads DFQATT; CDR2 reads SNEGSKA (reference sequence). The CDR3 totals 14 residues. The CDR3 coding sequence is TGCAGTGCTCTCGGAGCGGGGGTACAAGAGACCCAGTACTTC. Protein: CSALGAGVQETQYF.

This clonotype was counted only a few times. The chain uses TRBV3-1 and TRBJ2-1; 8 bases match TRBD2. The CDR3 extends over 17 amino acids. J was trimmed by 2 bases and V by 2 bases; bases with no gene match: 8. CDR1 is LGHDT and CDR2 is YNNKEL in the germline V gene (reference sequence). The DNA for the CDR3 is TGTGCCAGCAGCCAATTCACTGGGACTAGTGCCTACAATGAGCAGTTCTTC. It codes for CASSQFTGTSAYNEQFF.

This clonotype appeared many times. The chain has TRBV6-5 and TRBJ2-2, with 8 positions matching TRBD1. The CDR3 length is 14 residues. Germline CDR1 reads MNHEY; CDR2 reads SVGAGI. Germline trimming cut 4 bases from V and 7 bases from J; bases unmatched to any gene: 5. The CDR3 DNA sequence: TGTGCCAGCAGTTTAGACAGGGGTGTCGGGGAGCTGTTTTTT. Translating gives CASSLDRGVGELFF.

In its sample, this clonotype was seen a few times. The chain has TRBV6-2 or TRBV6-3 and TRBJ2-2; D remains ambiguous. The length of the CDR3 is 14 residues. Looked up from germline, CDR1 is MNHEY and CDR2 is SVGEGT. V lost 5 bases, J lost 4 bases, and 11 bases lay in between. In DNA form, the CDR3 reads TGTGCCAGCAGTCCCCGACCGGCCACCGGGGAGCTGTTTTTT. The encoded protein is CASSPRPATGELFF.

This clonotype appeared a few times. This rearrangement joins TRBV20-1 to TRBJ2-1; 9 nucleotides line up with TRBD2. J gave up 4 bases and V 6 bases, and 13 bases lay outside the gene matches. The CDR3 has 16 residues. Germline V CDR1 and CDR2: DFQATT, SNEGSKA (reference sequence). Written as DNA, the CDR3 is TGCAGTGCCGGGGCATTGCGGGGGGGCTCTTACAATGAGCAGTTCTTC. This gives the protein CSAGALRGGSYNEQFF.

The gene calls are TRBV5-1 and TRBJ2-3, with no clear D. The length of the CDR3 is 14 residues. V dropped 0 bases and J dropped 3 bases, with 8 bases sitting between them. The germline V gene encodes CDR1 SGHRS and CDR2 YFSETQ. The CDR3 DNA reads as TGCGCCAGCAGCTTGGCTAGGAGTACAGATACGCAGTATTTT. Its translation is CASSLARSTDTQYF.

The chain has TRBV20-1 and TRBJ2-7; 8 bases align to TRBD1. CDR1 is DFQATT, CDR2 SNEGSKA, per germline (reference sequence). This CDR3 is built from 13 residues. V was clipped by 7 bases and J by 0 bases; unmatched bases: 5. CDR3 in amino acids: CSVGQGLSYEQYF. The CDR3 DNA follows: TGCAGTGTCGGACAGGGTCTCTCCTACGAGCAGTACTTC.